This is a list of T cell receptor beta chains from one sample in a study of cytomegalovirus exposure and HLA in healthy donors. The protocol was immunoSEQ multiplex PCR, while the TCRdb copy is restricted to in-frame clones and leaves out a portion. The repertoire includes 110,000 to 150,000 clones, roughly 80% of them detected once, and roughly 4.5% sits in the top ten. The specimen sequenced was PBMCs. The origin of the receptors is a man aged 40-55 years in good health and CMV-seropositive. Each CDR3 is given with its conserved first and last residue. The order of the fields is J gene, CDR3 length, clone size, D gene, V gene, CDR3 DNA, CDR3 protein. A D gene is named only where the DNA matches it firmly. The size of a clone is reported for some rows only, either as once, few or many, or as a class for expanded clones.

J gene: TRBJ1-1; CDR3 length: 15; clone size: NA; D gene: NA; V gene: TRBV18; CDR3 DNA: TGTGCCAGCTCACCCATTCGCGGGGCAGGGAACGAAGCTTTCTTT; CDR3 protein: CASSPIRGAGNEAFF
J gene: TRBJ2-1; CDR3 length: 15; clone size: NA; D gene: TRBD2; V gene: TRBV6-5; CDR3 DNA: TGTGCCAGCAGTACTAGCGGTCCGCGATACAATGAGCAGTTCTTC; CDR3 protein: CASSTSGPRYNEQFF
J gene: TRBJ2-1; CDR3 length: 13; clone size: NA; D gene: NA; V gene: TRBV4-3; CDR3 DNA: TGCGCCAGCAGCCAAGATCTTTACAATGAGCAGTTCTTC; CDR3 protein: CASSQDLYNEQFF
J gene: TRBJ1-4; CDR3 length: 16; clone size: NA; D gene: TRBD1; V gene: TRBV5-6; CDR3 DNA: TGTGCCAGCAGCATGGGGACAGGGCTCACTAATGAAAAACTGTTTTTT; CDR3 protein: CASSMGTGLTNEKLFF
J gene: TRBJ2-7; CDR3 length: 14; clone size: NA; D gene: NA; V gene: TRBV6-5; CDR3 DNA: TGTGCCAGCAGTCGCCTGGGCCGCGCCTACGAGCAGTACTTC; CDR3 protein: CASSRLGRAYEQYF
J gene: TRBJ2-7; CDR3 length: 12; clone size: few; D gene: TRBD2; V gene: TRBV19; CDR3 DNA: TGTGCCACTAGCAGGGACTACTACGAGCAGTACTTC; CDR3 protein: CATSRDYYEQYF
J gene: TRBJ1-5; CDR3 length: 17; clone size: NA; D gene: NA; V gene: TRBV27; CDR3 DNA: TGTGCCAGCAGTCGATACGGACAGCACCCCGGTAATCAGCCCCAGCATTTT; CDR3 protein: CASSRYGQHPGNQPQHF
J gene: TRBJ1-5; CDR3 length: 14; clone size: NA; D gene: TRBD1; V gene: TRBV6-1; CDR3 DNA: TGTGCCAGCAGTGCGACAGGGGTAAATCAGCCCCAGCATTTT; CDR3 protein: CASSATGVNQPQHF
J gene: TRBJ1-2; CDR3 length: 13; clone size: few; D gene: TRBD1; V gene: TRBV27; CDR3 DNA: TGTGCCAGCGGTAGGGACAGGAACTATGGCTACACCTTC; CDR3 protein: CASGRDRNYGYTF
J gene: TRBJ1-5; CDR3 length: 16; clone size: NA; D gene: NA; V gene: TRBV27; CDR3 DNA: TGTGCCAGCAGTTTTAGGGGTAGCCTAAGCAATCAGCCCCAGCATTTT; CDR3 protein: CASSFRGSLSNQPQHF
J gene: TRBJ2-3; CDR3 length: 14; clone size: NA; D gene: NA; V gene: TRBV27; CDR3 DNA: TGTGCCAGCAGTTTTAGGCGGAGCACAGATACGCAGTATTTT; CDR3 protein: CASSFRRSTDTQYF
J gene: TRBJ2-7; CDR3 length: 14; clone size: NA; D gene: NA; V gene: TRBV7-9; CDR3 DNA: TGTGCCAGCAGCTTAAGCGAGGTCTCCTACGAGCAGTACTTC; CDR3 protein: CASSLSEVSYEQYF
J gene: TRBJ2-2; CDR3 length: 14; clone size: NA; D gene: TRBD1; V gene: TRBV9; CDR3 DNA: TGTGCCAGCAGCGTAGTACAGGGGTCCGGGGAGCTGTTTTTT; CDR3 protein: CASSVVQGSGELFF
J gene: TRBJ1-2; CDR3 length: 12; clone size: NA; D gene: NA; V gene: TRBV7-9; CDR3 DNA: TGTGCCAGCAGCGGACAGTCGTATGGCTACACCTTC; CDR3 protein: CASSGQSYGYTF
J gene: TRBJ2-5; CDR3 length: 15; clone size: NA; D gene: TRBD1; V gene: TRBV5-4; CDR3 DNA: TGTGCCAGCAGCACCCGGACAGGGGACCAAGAGACCCAGTACTTC; CDR3 protein: CASSTRTGDQETQYF
J gene: TRBJ2-1; CDR3 length: 16; clone size: NA; D gene: TRBD2; V gene: TRBV4-3; CDR3 DNA: TGCGCCAGCAGCCAGCCGGCGGGGGGGCATCACGGTGAGCAGTTCTTC; CDR3 protein: CASSQPAGGHHGEQFF
J gene: TRBJ1-2; CDR3 length: 13; clone size: few; D gene: NA; V gene: TRBV9; CDR3 DNA: TGTGCCAGCAGCGTCGAGCCCGGTGTTGGCTACACCTTC; CDR3 protein: CASSVEPGVGYTF
J gene: TRBJ2-1; CDR3 length: 19; clone size: NA; D gene: TRBD2; V gene: TRBV5-1; CDR3 DNA: TGCGCCAGCACTTCCTACCCGGGACTAGCGGTAACCTCCTACAATGAGCAGTTCTTC; CDR3 protein: CASTSYPGLAVTSYNEQFF
J gene: TRBJ2-2; CDR3 length: 16; clone size: few; D gene: TRBD1; V gene: TRBV19; CDR3 DNA: TGTGCCAGTAGTAACAGACAGGGTGTGAACACCGGGGAGCTGTTTTTT; CDR3 protein: CASSNRQGVNTGELFF
J gene: TRBJ2-5; CDR3 length: 15; clone size: NA; D gene: NA; V gene: TRBV7-2; CDR3 DNA: TGTGCCAGCAGCTTAGACCAGGGGTTTGGAGAGACCCAGTACTTC; CDR3 protein: CASSLDQGFGETQYF
J gene: TRBJ1-2; CDR3 length: 12; clone size: NA; D gene: TRBD1; V gene: TRBV5-1; CDR3 DNA: TGCGCCAGCAGCGGGACAGGCGCTGGCTACACCTTC; CDR3 protein: CASSGTGAGYTF
J gene: TRBJ2-1; CDR3 length: 15; clone size: NA; D gene: TRBD1; V gene: TRBV7-2; CDR3 DNA: TGTGCCAGCAGCCCGGACAGGGGCTCCTACAATGAGCAGTTCTTC; CDR3 protein: CASSPDRGSYNEQFF
J gene: TRBJ1-3; CDR3 length: 15; clone size: few; D gene: NA; V gene: TRBV14; CDR3 DNA: TGTGCCAGCAGCCGAACCGCGTACTCTGGAAACACCATATATTTT; CDR3 protein: CASSRTAYSGNTIYF
J gene: TRBJ2-3; CDR3 length: 16; clone size: NA; D gene: NA; V gene: TRBV5-6; CDR3 DNA: TGTGCCAGCAGCTTGGTCCCCAGCAGCGGTTCGAATACGCAGTATTTT; CDR3 protein: CASSLVPSSGSNTQYF